Below, 20 T cell receptor beta chains from the same sample are listed, as sequenced in a study of T-cell memory formation after mild COVID-19. Each CDR3 protein gets one entry after TCRdb re-called the 5' RACE reads with MiXCR. The repertoire holds approximately 500,000 distinct CDR3 sequences, about 23% seen once, with roughly an eighth in the top ten. What was sequenced was PBMCs or a T cell subset sorted from them (not recorded which). These receptors were taken from an adult woman who had mild COVID-19 (a few samples of this study predate the infection). Cell type and time point are not known.

This clonotype came up a few times. The chain uses TRBV20-1 and TRBJ2-1; 11 bases map to TRBD2. Germline loops: CDR1 DFQATT, CDR2 SNEGSKA (reference sequence). This CDR3 has 16 residues. The J segment lost 3 bases and the V segment lost 0 bases, leaving 4 bases of the junction unmatched. The CDR3 DNA reads TGCAGTGCTAGAGATTCTAGCGGGAGGAACTACAATGAGCAGTTCTTC. It specifies CSARDSSGRNYNEQFF.

This clonotype was seen a handful of times. In DNA, the CDR3 is TGTGCCAGCAGACCGATGTTAGGCTCCTACAATGAGCAGTTCTTC. Translating it yields CASRPMLGSYNEQFF. The V call is TRBV7-8, the J call TRBJ2-1; D unclear. Deletions cut 6 bases from V and 0 bases from J, with 12 bases between. Germline values: CDR1 SGHVS, CDR2 FQNEAQ. This CDR3 region has 15 residues.

In this sample, this clonotype turned up a few times. J is TRBJ1-5 and V is TRBV10-3, with D unclear. V lost 2 bases, J lost 0 bases, and 11 bases lay in between. CDR1 is ENHRY, CDR2 SYGVKD, per germline. This CDR3 contains 16 residues. The CDR3, as DNA: TGTGCCATCAGTGAGGGGCCAGCTCATAGCAATCAGCCCCAGCATTTT. Translation gives CAISEGPAHSNQPQHF.

The CDR3 DNA is TGCGCCAGCAGCTTGGTAGGGACAGGCCCAGGGAACACCGGGGAGCTGTTTTTT. Translation: CASSLVGTGPGNTGELFF. V usage is TRBV5-1 and J usage is TRBJ2-2; TRBD1 matches at 8 bases. This CDR3 has 18 amino acids. CDR1 and CDR2 (germline): SGHRS, YFSETQ. Trimming at V came to 0 bases and at J to 1 base, leaving 8 bases not matched to a gene.

J is TRBJ1-1 and V is TRBV7-4; D remains ambiguous. Looked up from germline, CDR1 is SGHVT and CDR2 is SQSDAQ. Between the trimmed V and J ends, which lost 2 bases and 5 bases, there was a span of 6 bases. The CDR3 is 12 amino acids. This CDR3 reads CASSLPRTEAFF. As DNA, the CDR3 is TGTGCCAGCAGCTTACCAAGGACTGAAGCTTTCTTT.

This clonotype was recorded a few times. The rearrangement joins TRBV18 to TRBJ2-3; D is perhaps TRBD2 (6 bases). CDR1 and CDR2 (germline): KGHSH, LQKENI. The CDR3 is 16 amino acids. V was pared by 0 bases and J by 2 bases, with 12 bases between. The CDR3 nucleotides read TGTGCCAGCTCACCACCCGGCGGGACCTTCACAGATACGCAGTATTTT. It yields the protein CASSPPGGTFTDTQYF.

The V gene is TRBV29-1, the J gene TRBJ2-4, with TRBD1 identical over 10 bases. The V segment lost 1 base and the J segment 16 bases; nucleotides outside the gene matches: 13. The CDR3 extends over 14 amino acids. The germline V gene encodes CDR1 SQVTM and CDR2 ANQGSEA. CDR3 DNA: TGCAGCGTTGAAGTGACAGGGGGCTTCGGCTCTCTCTACTTC. Translation: CSVEVTGGFGSLYF. Variable domain in full (rest from reference TRBV29-1 and TRBJ2-4): SAVISQKPSRDICQRGTSLTIQCQVDSQVTMMFWYRQQPGQSLTLIATANQGSEATYESGFVIDKFPISRPNLTFSTLTVSNMSPEDSSIYLCSVEVTGGFGSLYFGAGTRLSVL.

The chain couples TRBV25-1 to TRBJ2-1, with D possibly matching TRBD1 (5 bases). The CDR3 runs to 15 residues. Trimming stripped 4 bases from V and 1 base from J, with 11 bases between. CDR1 and CDR2 from the germline V gene are MGHDK and SYGVNS. The chain's CDR3 is CASSASRASYNEQFF. The CDR3 nucleotides are TGTGCCAGCAGTGCATCCAGGGCGTCCTACAATGAGCAGTTCTTC.

This clonotype turned up a few times. V gene TRBV3-1 combines with J gene TRBJ1-1; D gene uncertain. The CDR3 has 14 amino acids. Germline CDR1 is LGHDT and CDR2 is YNNKEL (reference sequence). Trimming removed 4 bases from V and 4 bases from J, with 13 bases in between. CDR3 coding DNA: TGTGCCAGCAGCCGCCTATTGGGCGGCACTGAAGCTTTCTTT. Residues: CASSRLLGGTEAFF.

This clonotype has only a few counts. The chain has TRBV29-1 and TRBJ2-7; maybe TRBD2 (6 bases). This CDR3 has 12 residues. Germline CDR1 SQVTM, CDR2 ANQGSEA. V gave up 7 bases and J gave up 5 bases, with 15 bases separating them. CDR3 sequence reads: CSAWDSGNEQYF. CDR3 in DNA: TGCAGCGCCTGGGACTCAGGGAACGAGCAGTACTTC.

The chain carries TRBV7-2 and TRBJ2-7; 9 bases map to TRBD2. CDR3 size: 15 residues. V shed 5 bases and J 7 bases; nucleotides not matched to a gene: 12. Germline V lookup: CDR1 SGHTA, CDR2 FQGNSA. CDR3 nucleotide sequence: TGTGCCAGCAGCCGGGGGGTAGCGGGAGTACAGGAGCAGTACTTC. Its translation is CASSRGVAGVQEQYF. Filled out from reference TRBV7-2 and TRBJ2-7, the complete variable domain reads GAGVSQSPSNKVTEKGKDVELRCDPISGHTALYWYRQSLGQGLEFLIYFQGNSAPDKSGLPSDRFSAERTGGSVSTLTIQRTQQEDSAVYLCASSRGVAGVQEQYFGPGTRLTVT.

This clonotype was observed a handful of times. V is TRBV24-1 and J is TRBJ2-1; perhaps TRBD2 as D (6 bases). V lost 8 bases and J lost 9, with 25 bases in between. Germline assignment: CDR1 KGHDR and CDR2 SFDVKD. CDR3 length equals 16 residues. CDR3 DNA sequence: TGTGCCACCACCGGCCTCTTCGGGAGCTTTTATCTTGAGCAGTTCTTC. Encoded protein: CATTGLFGSFYLEQFF.

This sequence joins TRBV7-2 and TRBJ1-6, with TRBD1 as a possible D gene (5 bases). The CDR3 is made up of 15 amino acids. The germline V gene encodes CDR1 SGHTA and CDR2 FQGNSA. V lost 7 bases and J 6 bases, leaving 16 bases between the germline ends. DNA of the CDR3: TGTGCCAGCAATCTTAGACCGGGGCCTAATTCACCCCTCCACTTT. Protein product: CASNLRPGPNSPLHF. The full variable domain, its missing parts supplied by reference TRBV7-2 and TRBJ1-6, is GAGVSQSPSNKVTEKGKDVELRCDPISGHTALYWYRQSLGQGLEFLIYFQGNSAPDKSGLPSDRFSAERTGGSVSTLTIQRTQQEDSAVYLCASNLRPGPNSPLHFGNGTRLTVT.

This clonotype showed up many times. The rearrangement joins TRBV20-1 to TRBJ2-5; D is unclear. V lost 7 bases to trimming and J lost 4 bases, with 22 bases between them. This CDR3 is 15 amino acids long. In germline, CDR1 is DFQATT, CDR2 SNEGSKA (reference sequence). The CDR3 sequence: CSVLRTADSGETQYF. The DNA for the CDR3 is TGCAGTGTTCTACGGACCGCAGATTCCGGAGAGACCCAGTACTTC.

This clonotype was seen more than once but under ten times. V is TRBV18 and J is TRBJ2-7, with 10 bases matching TRBD2. The germline V gene encodes CDR1 KGHSH and CDR2 LQKENI. The CDR3 is 15 residues long. J gave up 3 bases and V 3 bases, and 5 bases lay outside the gene matches. For the CDR3, the DNA is TGTGCCAGCTCACCTGGGACTAGCGAGGTCTACGAGCAGTACTTC. Translated: CASSPGTSEVYEQYF.

This clonotype was counted a few times. The chain joins TRBV5-1 to TRBJ2-5, with TRBD2 matching 7 bases. V lost 1 base to trimming and J lost 3 bases; unmatched junction nucleotides: 9. Germline V CDR1 and CDR2: SGHRS, YFSETQ. The CDR3 contains 16 residues. DNA of the CDR3: TGCGCCAGCAGCTTGTTGCCAGCGGGGAACGAAGAGACCCAGTACTTC. The encoded protein is CASSLLPAGNEETQYF.

This rearrangement joins TRBV5-1 to TRBJ2-1, with 8 bases that match TRBD1. In germline, CDR1 is SGHRS, CDR2 YFSETQ. Trimming took 4 bases from V and 2 from J; bases not matched to a gene: 5. The CDR3 runs 15 residues. In nucleotides, the CDR3 is TGCGCCAGCAGCCACCGGGACAGGACCTACAATGAGCAGTTCTTC. This encodes CASSHRDRTYNEQFF.

The CDR3, as DNA: TGTGCCACGACAGGGCACATCTCCTACGAGCAGTACTTC. Protein: CATTGHISYEQYF. The chain couples TRBV2 to TRBJ2-7, with TRBD1 matching over 7 bases. The CDR3 consists of 13 residues. Germline CDR1 and CDR2: SNHLY and FYNNEI. Trimming removed 10 bases from V and 0 bases from J; junction bases left unmatched: 6.

This clonotype was seen more than once but under ten times. The chain joins TRBV27 to TRBJ2-7, with a tentative D call TRBD1 (5 bases). Per germline, CDR1 MNHEY and CDR2 SMNVEV (reference sequence). This CDR3 has 14 amino acids. V lost 5 bases and J 8 bases, leaving 19 bases between the germline ends. CDR3 protein: CASSPLLEGAKQYF. The CDR3 coding sequence is TGTGCCAGCAGTCCCCTTTTGGAAGGGGCGAAGCAGTACTTC.

The chain has TRBV11-2 and TRBJ2-3, with no clear D. The CDR3 loop spans 15 amino acids. Germline V gene lookup returns CDR1 SGHAT and CDR2 FQNNGV. Trimming left V 2 bases short and J 8 bases short, with 17 bases between. The DNA for the CDR3 is TGTGCCAGCAGCTTAATTCGGGCGTCAGGCGCTACGCAGTATTTT. Translating gives CASSLIRASGATQYF.